This TCR beta chain came from a study of PD-1 blockade in mismatch repair-deficient tumors. All patients were mismatch repair deficient, assessed by either PCR or immunohistochemistry. CDR3 size: 12 residues. CDR1 SEHNR and CDR2 FQNEAQ come from the germline V gene (reference sequence). Trimming stripped 5 bases from V and 8 bases from J, with 12 bases between. Repertoires were generated with immunoSEQ multiplex PCR, while TCRdb's copy carries only in-frame clones and drops some. The top ten clones hold approximately 15% of a sample with 95,000 to 150,000 clones, about 88% of them seen once. The sample consisted of peripheral blood, taken 44 weeks after starting pembrolizumab. This sequence joins TRBV7-9 and TRBJ1-2, with D hard to call. The TCR comes from an adult with mismatch repair-deficient cancer. CDR3 sequence: CASSGKDSGYTF. The CDR3, as DNA: TGTGCCAGCAGCGGGAAAGACTCCGGCTACACCTTC.